The clone carrying this T cell receptor (beta chain) appeared once. As yet, its antigen is unknown. The data belong to a study of cytomegalovirus exposure and HLA in healthy donors. Whole-study results and caveats: No immune exposure information besides CMV serostatus was available. TCR beta chains associated with HLA were, in a later analysis, more clonally expanded than equally common others. Later findings reportedly placed an Asian-associated ancestry cluster below the approximately 670-donor mean for N-insertions.

Both 60 Vbeta primers and 13 Jbeta primers went into the PCR. Produced via immunoSEQ multiplex PCR; TCRdb's table is partial and in-frame only. The data show roughly 180,000 clones, around 80% seen once. This CDR3 region has 14 residues. The V end was cut by 5 bases, the J end by 2 bases, with 10 bases between. Germline assignment: CDR1 MNHEY and CDR2 SVGAGI. The sequenced material came from PBMCs. The receptor's source is a woman aged 25 to 39 in good health and CMV-seropositive. The chain recombines TRBV6-5 with TRBJ2-1; D may be TRBD2 (6 bases). DNA for the CDR3: TGTGCCAGCAGTCCCAAGCGGGCCTACAATGAGCAGTTCTTC. Its protein is CASSPKRAYNEQFF.